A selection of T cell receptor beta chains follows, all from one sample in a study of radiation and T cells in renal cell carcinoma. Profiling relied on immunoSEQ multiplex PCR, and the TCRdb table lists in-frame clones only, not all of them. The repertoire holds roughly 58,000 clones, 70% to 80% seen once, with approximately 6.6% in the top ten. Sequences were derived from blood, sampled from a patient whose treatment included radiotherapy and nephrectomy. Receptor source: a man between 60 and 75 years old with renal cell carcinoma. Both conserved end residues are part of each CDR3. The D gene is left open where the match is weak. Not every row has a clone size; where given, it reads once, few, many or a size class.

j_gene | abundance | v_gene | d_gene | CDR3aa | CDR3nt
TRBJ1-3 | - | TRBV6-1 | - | CASTADSGNTIYF | TGTGCCAGTACAGCGGACTCTGGAAACACCATATATTTT
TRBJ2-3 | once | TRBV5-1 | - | CASTPEGGGSGTDTQYF | TGCGCCAGCACCCCAGAGGGGGGCGGATCTGGCACAGATACGCAGTATTTT
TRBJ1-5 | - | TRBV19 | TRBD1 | CASSIVTGGDQPQHF | TGTGCCAGTAGTATAGTGACAGGGGGCGATCAGCCCCAGCATTTT
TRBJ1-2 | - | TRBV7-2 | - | CASSLGGSQISYTF | TGTGCCAGCAGCTTAGGAGGCAGTCAGATCAGCTACACCTTC
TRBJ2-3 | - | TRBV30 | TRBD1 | CAWSGSGTGSDTQYF | TGTGCCTGGAGTGGTTCCGGGACAGGTTCAGATACGCAGTATTTT
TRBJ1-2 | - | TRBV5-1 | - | CASSSTLDTGGYTF | TGCGCCAGCTCCTCGACCCTCGATACAGGAGGCTACACCTTC
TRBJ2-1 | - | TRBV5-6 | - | CASSSLHGPYNEQFF | TGTGCCAGCAGCTCCCTTCATGGGCCGTACAATGAGCAGTTCTTC
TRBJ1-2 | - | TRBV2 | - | CASSEGRWSYGYTF | TGTGCCAGCAGTGAAGGCAGATGGAGCTATGGCTACACCTTC
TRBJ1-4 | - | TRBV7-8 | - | CASSFGRGRFEKLFF | TGTGCCAGCAGCTTCGGCAGGGGTCGGTTCGAAAAACTGTTTTTT
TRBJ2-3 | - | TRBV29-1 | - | CSVTRGPTQYF | TGCAGCGTTACCCGGGGCCCTACGCAGTATTTT
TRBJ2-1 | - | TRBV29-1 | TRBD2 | CSVEEGLAGGNEQFF | TGCAGCGTTGAAGAAGGACTAGCGGGAGGGAATGAGCAGTTCTTC
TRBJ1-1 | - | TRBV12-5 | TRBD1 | CASGPGQGAMNTEAFF | TGTGCTAGTGGTCCCGGACAGGGGGCCATGAACACTGAAGCTTTCTTT
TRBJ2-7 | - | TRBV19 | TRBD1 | CASSNPRGQGRNEQYF | TGTGCCAGTAGTAATCCGAGGGGACAGGGCAGAAACGAGCAGTACTTC
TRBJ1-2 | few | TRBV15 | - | CATWSAAGRFYGYTF | TGTGCCACCTGGTCGGCGGCAGGGAGATTTTATGGCTACACCTTC
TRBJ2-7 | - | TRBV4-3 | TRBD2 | CASSQEGGGTSSEQYF | TGCGCCAGCAGCCAAGAGGGCGGGGGGACCTCTTCCGAGCAGTACTTC
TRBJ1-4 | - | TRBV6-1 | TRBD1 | CASSERGTEDEKLFF | TGTGCCAGCAGTGAGAGGGGGACAGAAGATGAAAAACTGTTTTTT
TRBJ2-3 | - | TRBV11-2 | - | CASSPGHTTDTQYF | TGTGCCAGCAGTCCGGGACACACCACAGATACGCAGTATTTT
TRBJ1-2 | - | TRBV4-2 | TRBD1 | CASSPPTGEGNYGYTF | TGTGCCAGCAGCCCCCCGACAGGGGAGGGGAACTATGGCTACACCTTC
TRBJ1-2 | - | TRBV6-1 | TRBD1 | CASSASGQGGNGYTF | TGTGCCAGCAGTGCCTCGGGACAGGGTGGGAATGGCTACACCTTC
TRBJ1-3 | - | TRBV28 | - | CASSLHSGNTIYF | TGTGCCAGCAGTTTACACTCTGGAAACACCATATATTTT
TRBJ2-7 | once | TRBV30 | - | CAWSVPLTSYEQYF | TGTGCCTGGAGTGTACCACTGACCTCCTACGAGCAGTACTTC